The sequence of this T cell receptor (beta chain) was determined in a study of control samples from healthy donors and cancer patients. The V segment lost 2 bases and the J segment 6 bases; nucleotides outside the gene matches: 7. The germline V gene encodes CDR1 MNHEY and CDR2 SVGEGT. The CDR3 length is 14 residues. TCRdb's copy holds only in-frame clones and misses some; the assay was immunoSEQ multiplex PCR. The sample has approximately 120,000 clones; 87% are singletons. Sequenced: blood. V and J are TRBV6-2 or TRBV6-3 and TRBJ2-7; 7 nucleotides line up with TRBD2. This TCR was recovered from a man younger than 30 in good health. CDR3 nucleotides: TGTGCCAGCAGTTACGGACTAGAGAGAGCCGAGCAGTACTTC. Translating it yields CASSYGLERAEQYF.